The rows below give T cell receptor beta chains drawn from one sample of a study of blood T cell repertoires in COVID-19. The method was immunoSEQ multiplex PCR; TCRdb's version includes in-frame clones alone and lacks a portion of them. Here the sample spans roughly 150,000 clones, more than 65% being singletons. The specimen was peripheral blood. These receptors originate from a man in his 60s with acute or convalescent COVID-19. The CDR3 runs from the conserved cysteine through the conserved F or W. The D gene is left open where the match is weak. Size is stated for part of the rows, as once, few or many counts, or as a class when the clone is expanded.

abundance | d_gene | j_gene | v_gene | CDR3nt | CDR3aa
- | - | TRBJ2-1 | TRBV9 | TGTGCCAGCAGCGTAACCGCCGGGGATGAGCAGTTCTTC | CASSVTAGDEQFF
- | TRBD1 | TRBJ2-3 | TRBV6-5 | TGTGCCAGCAGTTTATTGGGGCAGGGGGAAGATACGCAGTATTTT | CASSLLGQGEDTQYF
- | - | TRBJ2-7 | TRBV15 | TGTGCCACCAGCAGAGGACAGAACTACGAGCAGTACTTC | CATSRGQNYEQYF
few | TRBD1 | TRBJ1-3 | TRBV10-1 | TGCGCCAGCGGGACAGCCGGTGGAAACACCATATATTTT | CASGTAGGNTIYF
- | - | TRBJ1-5 | TRBV30 | TGTGCCTGGAGTGTAGGGGTTAATCAGCCCCAGCATTTT | CAWSVGVNQPQHF
few | TRBD2 | TRBJ2-3 | TRBV30 | TGTGCCTGGAGTGTACGGACTAGCGGGAGGGCCAGAACAGATACGCAGTATTTT | CAWSVRTSGRARTDTQYF
- | - | TRBJ1-2 | TRBV5-6 | TGTGCCAGCAGCTCAGATTATGGCTACACCTTC | CASSSDYGYTF
once | TRBD1 | TRBJ1-6 | TRBV28 | TGTGCCAGCAGCTCCCCCCGGGACAGGGTCTCACCCCTCCACTTT | CASSSPRDRVSPLHF
- | - | TRBJ1-1 | TRBV30 | TGTGCCTGGAGTTTGACGGGTCCGGGGGACGCTTTCTTT | CAWSLTGPGDAFF
- | - | TRBJ2-1 | TRBV3-1/TRBV3-2 | TGTGCCAGCAGCCAAGGAGGGAGTCCCAACAATGAGCAGTTCTTC | CASSQGGSPNNEQFF
- | - | TRBJ1-2 | TRBV12-3/TRBV12-4 | TGTGCCAGCAGCTCAGGGGTAGGGGGCTACACCTTC | CASSSGVGGYTF
once | TRBD2 | TRBJ2-1 | TRBV25-1 | TGTGCCAGCAGTGAGGCTGGGGAGGGCCTATACAATGAGCAGTTCTTC | CASSEAGEGLYNEQFF
- | TRBD1 | TRBJ2-3 | TRBV29-1 | TGCAGCGTTGAAGATCAGGGGGCAGATATCTGGACGCAGTATTTT | CSVEDQGADIWTQYF
- | - | TRBJ2-2 | TRBV7-3 | TGTGCCAGCAGCGTAGACACCAACACCGGGGAGCTGTTTTTT | CASSVDTNTGELFF